The sequence of this T cell receptor beta chain was determined in a study of T-cell reconstitution after alpha-beta-depleted transplantation in children. This clonotype was seen many times. Unique molecular identifiers were incorporated into the prepared TCRbeta library. TCRdb recomputed calls from the PCR reads with MiXCR, one row per CDR3 protein. This table holds some 340,000 distinct CDR3 sequences, 9% to 12% found once. Per the germline V gene, CDR1 is MGHRA and CDR2 is YSYEKL. The CDR3 contains 14 residues. The V gene lost 0 bases and the J gene lost 7 bases, with 13 bases spanning the gap. The chain uses TRBV4-1 and TRBJ2-7; D possibly uses TRBD1 or TRBD2 (5 bases each). Specimen: PBMCs from the stem cell graft donor, collected from the stem cell graft. This TCR derives from a human donor who donated a stem cell graft to a child with acute lymphoblastic leukemia. The CDR3 loop is CASSQESGWGEQYF. CDR3 sequence (DNA): TGCGCCAGCAGCCAAGAATCAGGATGGGGGGAGCAGTACTTC.